This TCR beta chain was recorded in a study of blood T cell repertoires in COVID-19. Turning to the study itself: From the United States, Italy and Spain came samples of acute and convalescent COVID-19. T cells, B-cell-depleted T cells, or PBMCs supplied cDNA or gDNA.

In the original workflow: Amplified reference gene primers provided the basis for estimating nucleated cell counts. Assay used: immunoSEQ multiplex PCR; TCRdb lists only in-frame clones, some missing. Clonal size and the V and J genes are those of that table, whereas D and trimming came from the DNA. The sample lists about 220,000 clones; 82% were seen once. Unmatched junction bases numbered 3, after V lost 1 base and J lost 2 bases. From germline, CDR1 is MGHDK and CDR2 SYGVNS. This CDR3 spans 15 amino acids. The receptor's source is a woman older than 75 with acute or convalescent COVID-19. This chain uses TRBV25-1 with TRBJ2-3; the match to TRBD2 covers 7 bases. Sequenced: peripheral blood. CDR3 loop: CASSEWGGLTDTQYF. The CDR3, as DNA: TGTGCCAGCAGTGAATGGGGGGGACTCACAGATACGCAGTATTTT.